This T cell receptor (beta chain) was captured in a study of metastatic and nonmetastatic thyroid tumors. Ahead of thyroid surgery, no patient had received treatment of any kind. The V and J ends lost 7 bases and 6 bases respectively, with 15 bases between them. This CDR3 is built from 13 residues. CDR1 is SGDLS and CDR2 is YYNGEE in the germline V gene. TCRdb reanalyzed the PCR reads via MiXCR. The sample carries tens of thousands of clones, roughly 13% recorded once. The receptor comes from a female donor with papillary thyroid cancer or a benign thyroid nodule (not recorded which). Some clones in this sample may be carry-over from other donors' samples. The rearrangement joins TRBV9 to TRBJ2-3, with D perhaps matching TRBD1 (6 bases). Material: blood. The CDR3 protein is CASAPRGWDTQYF. In DNA form, the CDR3 reads TGTGCCAGCGCCCCCAGGGGTTGGGATACGCAGTATTTT.